Each of the 25 T cell receptor beta chains below was sequenced from the same sample in a study of radiotherapy plus CTLA-4 blockade in lung cancer (dated by TCRdb to 2016 to 2019). Library preparation employed the immunoSEQ multiplex PCR assay. TCRdb carries this immuneACCESS record with in-frame sequences only. Its versions omit some clonotypes, under half of them owing to an unresolved V gene in the studies checked, with the rest unexplained. The sample table holds 40,000 to 50,000 clones, of which about 77% were seen once. Approximately 10% of the sample is held by the ten biggest clonotypes. The material sequenced was peripheral blood, taken from a patient treated with radiotherapy plus ipilimumab. The source of these receptors is a human donor with non-small cell lung cancer who had stable disease on radiotherapy plus ipilimumab.

The V gene is TRBV29-1, the J gene TRBJ2-5, with 9 bases lining up with TRBD1. The V gene end was trimmed by 5 bases and the J gene end by 4 bases; junction bases not matched to a gene: 8. The CDR3 is made up of 14 amino acids. Germline CDR1 SQVTM, CDR2 ANQGSEA. CDR3 sequence (DNA): TGCAGCGTTATCAAACAGGGGGCTGGAGAGACCCAGTACTTC. This translates into CSVIKQGAGETQYF.

The V and J genes are TRBV7-9 and TRBJ2-5, with 9 bases matching TRBD2. The V and J ends lost 7 bases and 4 bases, in that order; junction bases with no gene match: 4. The CDR3 is 13 residues long. Germline CDR1 reads SEHNR; CDR2 reads FQNEAQ (reference sequence). The CDR3 sequence: CASTKTSGETQYF. DNA of the CDR3: TGTGCCAGCACCAAGACTAGCGGAGAGACCCAGTACTTC.

The chain recombines TRBV7-9 with TRBJ1-2; TRBD1 agrees at 10 bases. V trimming: 3 bases; J trimming: 4 bases; junction bases outside the gene matches: 5. The CDR3 sequence is 15 residues long. Germline CDR1 and CDR2: SEHNR and FQNEAQ (reference sequence). CDR3 in DNA: TGTGCCAGCAGCTTTAGACGGACAGGGGGCTATGGCTACACCTTC. Translating gives CASSFRRTGGYGYTF.

This chain links TRBV15 with TRBJ2-3; D ambiguous. The CDR3 contains 14 residues. The V gene lost 2 bases and the J gene lost 6 bases, with 12 bases spanning the gap. From germline, CDR1 is LNHNV and CDR2 YYDKDF (reference sequence). The DNA for the CDR3 is TGTGCCACCAGCAGATATCAAAGCGCGGATACGCAGTATTTT. It translates to CATSRYQSADTQYF.

The sample holds one count of this clone. J is TRBJ1-1 and V is TRBV6-5; D is possibly TRBD1 (6 bases). The CDR3 sequence is 16 residues long. Per germline, CDR1 MNHEY and CDR2 SVGAGI. Between the trimmed V and J ends, which lost 2 bases and 5 bases, there was a span of 18 bases. This CDR3 is CASSYGPGRGWTEAFF. Written as DNA, the CDR3 is TGTGCCAGCAGTTACGGTCCGGGCAGGGGATGGACTGAAGCTTTCTTT.

The chain combines TRBV2 with TRBJ2-5, with D uncertain. Per the germline V gene, CDR1 is SNHLY and CDR2 is FYNNEI. This CDR3 is built from 14 residues. V gave up 5 bases and J gave up 5 bases, with 15 bases separating them. In DNA, the CDR3 is TGTGCCAGCAGTCCGGGTCCCCCGGCGGAGACCCAGTACTTC. Translation: CASSPGPPAETQYF.

The chain employs TRBV29-1 and TRBJ2-5; a weak D match, TRBD1 (6 bases). This CDR3 has 14 amino acids. Trimming removed 2 bases from V and 9 bases from J, with 19 bases in between. The V gene's germline CDR1 is SQVTM and CDR2 ANQGSEA. The CDR3 reads CSVETQVRGMAQYF. The DNA of the CDR3 is TGCAGCGTTGAAACCCAAGTTAGGGGGATGGCCCAGTACTTC. The full variable domain, its missing parts supplied by reference TRBV29-1 and TRBJ2-5, is SAVISQKPSRDICQRGTSLTIQCQVDSQVTMMFWYRQQPGQSLTLIATANQGSEATYESGFVIDKFPISRPNLTFSTLTVSNMSPEDSSIYLCSVETQVRGMAQYFGPGTRLLVL.

J is TRBJ1-1 and V is TRBV30; unclear D gene. Germline V gives CDR1 GTSNPN, CDR2 SVGIG (reference sequence). The CDR3 is 11 amino acids. V gave up 3 bases and J gave up 8 bases, with 10 bases separating them. The CDR3 DNA reads as TGTGCCTGGAGAATGTTGGGCGAAGCTTTCTTT. As protein: CAWRMLGEAFF.

The rearrangement joins TRBV25-1 to TRBJ2-3; 11 bases line up with TRBD2. After removal of 6 bases from V and 0 bases from J, the junction contained 2 bases not matched to a gene. The germline CDR1 and CDR2 sequences are MGHDK and SYGVNS. The CDR3 consists of 15 residues. The CDR3 DNA is TGTGCCAGCAGGACTAGCGGGGTCAGCACAGATACGCAGTATTTT. This codes for CASRTSGVSTDTQYF.

The CDR3 loop reads CASSHPDRAPYNEQFF. Written as DNA, the CDR3 is TGTGCCAGCAGCCACCCCGACAGGGCCCCCTACAATGAGCAGTTCTTC. The chain recombines TRBV14 with TRBJ2-1; 7 bases match TRBD1. The CDR3 totals 16 residues. Germline trimming cut 3 bases from V and 2 bases from J; bases unmatched to any gene: 7. Per germline, CDR1 SGHDN and CDR2 FVKESK.

Of note for this clone: Other DNA sequences in this sample translate to the same CDR3. The gene calls are TRBV6-1 and TRBJ1-2; the D gene is possibly TRBD1 (6 bases). The length of the CDR3 is 13 residues. The ends were cut back, 8 bases at V and 6 bases at J, with 16 bases in the middle. Germline V lookup: CDR1 MNHNS, CDR2 SASEGT. CDR3 coding DNA: TGTGCCAGCTTCCGGACAGAGACTAATGGCTACACCTTC. This sequence encodes CASFRTETNGYTF.

Written as DNA, the CDR3 is TGTGCCAGCAGCCCCTCCCTAGGGACAGGGTCCTTGGAGCAGTACTTC. It translates to CASSPSLGTGSLEQYF. The V and J genes are TRBV11-3 and TRBJ2-7; 9 bases fit TRBD1. CDR1 and CDR2 (germline): SGHNT, YENEEA. The trim removed 5 bases at V and 7 bases at J, leaving 15 bases unmatched. The CDR3 is made up of 16 amino acids.

This clone appeared a few times. The chain joins TRBV9 to TRBJ1-1; no clear D. The CDR3 is made up of 11 amino acids. Germline loops: CDR1 SGDLS, CDR2 YYNGEE. V was trimmed by 1 base and J by 11 bases, leaving 9 bases between them. The CDR3 region has the DNA TGTGCCAGCAGCGTATATCGGTCGGCTTTCTTT. It codes for CASSVYRSAFF.

This clone has only one observation. The rearrangement links TRBV30 to TRBJ1-2, with D perhaps matching TRBD1 (6 bases). The CDR3 loop spans 14 amino acids. Trimming cost V 0 bases and J 6 bases, with 14 bases left between them. Germline CDR1 reads GTSNPN; CDR2 reads SVGIG (reference sequence). This chain's CDR3 is CAWSVPQGWDGYTF. The CDR3 DNA follows: TGTGCCTGGAGTGTTCCACAGGGATGGGATGGCTACACCTTC.

This clone appeared once. V usage is TRBV30 and J usage is TRBJ1-6, with 9 bases that match TRBD1. CDR1 is GTSNPN, CDR2 SVGIG, per germline (reference sequence). This CDR3 has 14 amino acids. V was clipped by 6 bases and J by 6 bases; unmatched bases: 6. The CDR3 nucleotides are TGTGCCTGTCTCGCGACAGGGGGTAATTCACCCCTCCACTTT. This gives the protein CACLATGGNSPLHF.

The chain couples TRBV7-6 to TRBJ2-2, with 8 nucleotides matching TRBD1. The CDR3 runs to 15 residues. V trimming: 6 bases; J trimming: 5 bases; junction bases outside the gene matches: 8. Looked up from germline, CDR1 is SGHVS and CDR2 is FNYEAQ. The CDR3 region is CASRLGQVPTGELFF. DNA of the CDR3: TGTGCCAGCAGGTTGGGACAGGTGCCGACCGGGGAGCTGTTTTTT.

The chain employs TRBV12-5 and TRBJ2-4, with 9 positions matching TRBD1. The CDR3 spans 15 residues. Germline V gives CDR1 LGHNT, CDR2 FRNRAP. V gave up 1 base and J gave up 5 bases; unmatched junction bases: 3. The CDR3 loop reads CASGLDRGPQNIQYF. CDR3 sequence (DNA): TGTGCTAGTGGTTTGGACAGGGGGCCACAAAACATTCAGTACTTC.

The rearrangement links TRBV6-1 to TRBJ2-1; 8 bases are a match to TRBD1. The CDR3 consists of 15 residues. V shed 2 bases and J 3 bases; nucleotides not matched to a gene: 3. Germline loops: CDR1 MNHNS, CDR2 SASEGT. CDR3 DNA sequence: TGTGCCAGCAGTGAAACAGGGGGGATCTACAATGAGCAGTTCTTC. This encodes CASSETGGIYNEQFF.

CDR3 in amino acids: CAWSGGTGKKVTEAFF. CDR3 in DNA: TGTGCCTGGAGTGGAGGGACAGGTAAGAAGGTCACTGAAGCTTTCTTT. The V and J genes are TRBV30 and TRBJ1-1; TRBD1 agrees at 8 bases. The V gene end was trimmed by 1 base and the J gene end by 4 bases; junction bases not matched to a gene: 11. CDR1 GTSNPN and CDR2 SVGIG come from the germline V gene (reference sequence). This CDR3 has 16 residues.

The genes are TRBV5-6 and TRBJ1-2, with TRBD1 matching 8 bases. The J segment lost 4 bases and the V segment lost 2 bases, leaving 7 bases of the junction unmatched. This CDR3 spans 15 amino acids. Germline lookup yields CDR1 SGHDT and CDR2 YYEEEE. The CDR3 is CASSLGQGKVYGYTF. The CDR3 nucleotides read TGTGCCAGCAGCTTAGGACAGGGAAAGGTCTATGGCTACACCTTC.

J is TRBJ2-7 and V is TRBV5-1; 8 nucleotides match TRBD1. J lost 6 bases, V lost 3 bases, and 8 bases had no gene match. Per germline, CDR1 SGHRS and CDR2 YFSETQ. CDR3 length: 14 amino acids. The CDR3 nucleotides read TGCGCCAGCAGCTCCGGACAGGGTTTCTCCGAGCAGTACTTC. It codes for CASSSGQGFSEQYF. Supplemented by reference TRBV5-1 and TRBJ2-7, the full variable domain reads KAGVTQTPRYLIKTRGQQVTLSCSPISGHRSVSWYQQTPGQGLQFLFEYFSETQRNKGNFPGRFSGRQFSNSRSEMNVSTLELGDSALYLCASSSGQGFSEQYFGPGTRLTVT.

The chain couples TRBV29-1 to TRBJ2-7, with TRBD1 matching over 9 bases. The CDR3 runs 14 residues. The ends lost 5 bases at V and 2 bases at J; junction bases unmatched: 7. The germline V gene has CDR1 SQVTM and CDR2 ANQGSEA. DNA of the CDR3: TGCAGCGTTCGACAGGGACAGGGCGCCTACGAGCAGTACTTC. As protein: CSVRQGQGAYEQYF.

This chain connects TRBV4-1 to TRBJ2-5; D may be TRBD2 (5 bases). The tail of the sequence fits TRBJ2-7 better, so the J call may be wrong. Germline V lookup: CDR1 MGHRA, CDR2 YSYEKL. The CDR3 contains 16 residues. CDR3 sequence (DNA): TGCGCCAGCAGCCAAGAAAGGGCTAGCTTTGGCTACGAGCAGTACTTC. Residues: CASSQERASFGYEQYF.

The genes are TRBV6-6 and TRBJ1-3; unclear D gene. Germline-derived CDR1 and CDR2 are MNHNY and SVGAGI (reference sequence). Deletions cut 6 bases from V and 2 bases from J, with 11 bases between. CDR3 length: 14 residues. The CDR3 loop reads CASSLDRAGNTIYF. The CDR3 coding sequence is TGTGCCAGCAGCCTAGACCGGGCTGGAAACACCATATATTTT.

J is TRBJ1-2 and V is TRBV7-9; D unclear. CDR3 length: 15 amino acids. Trimming stripped 1 base from V and 7 bases from J, with 16 bases between. The germline gives CDR1 SEHNR, CDR2 FQNEAQ (reference sequence). The CDR3 region is CASSLGLSPDSGYTF. The CDR3 DNA is TGTGCCAGCAGCTTAGGGCTTAGCCCCGATTCTGGCTACACCTTC.